The 18 T cell receptor beta chains reported below all come from one sample, sequenced in a study of HIV-infected patients and healthy controls. Antiretroviral therapy had run roughly three months, about 14 weeks, before follow-up blood collection. Whole blood was used without fractionation, so all unsorted peripheral T cells were included. Alpha and beta constant-region primers primed reverse transcription of around 500 ng RNA. Using multiplexing indices, alpha and beta chain libraries were generated apart by chain-specific third strand synthesis. From the 5' RACE reads, TCRdb called clonotypes with MiXCR, one entry per CDR3 protein. The top ten hold about 20% of the sample, which has 7,000 to 9,000 distinct CDR3 sequences, around 9.3% seen once. Here the sequenced sample was blood, taken during antiretroviral therapy. The receptors derive from an adult with HIV infection.

This clonotype occurred many times. The chain employs TRBV18 and TRBJ2-1, with D possibly being TRBD1 (5 bases). The CDR3 extends over 15 amino acids. Trimming pared 0 bases from V and 2 bases from J, leaving 8 bases between. Per the germline V gene, CDR1 is KGHSH and CDR2 is LQKENI. CDR3 residues: CASSPPAGTYNEQFF. The DNA of the CDR3 is TGTGCCAGCTCACCACCGGCAGGGACCTACAATGAGCAGTTCTTC.

Within the sample, this clonotype is medium-sized. The J gene is TRBJ1-6, the V gene TRBV27; D ambiguous. The CDR3 consists of 13 residues. Germline CDR1 and CDR2: MNHEY and SMNVEV (reference sequence). V lost 7 bases and J lost 7, with 11 bases in between. CDR3 nucleotides: TGTGCCAGCACCCTGACGGAAAATTCACCCCTCCACTTT. Translated, it gives CASTLTENSPLHF.

This clonotype was counted ten times or more. This rearrangement joins TRBV6-2 or TRBV6-3 to TRBJ2-7; 9 bases align to TRBD1. CDR3 length equals 13 residues. V trimming: 6 bases; J trimming: 5 bases; junction bases outside the gene matches: 5. Looked up from germline, CDR1 is MNHEY and CDR2 is SVGEGT. For the CDR3, the DNA is TGTGCCAGCAGACCTACAGGGGGCCACGAGCAGTACGTC. Its translation: CASRPTGGHEQYV.

This clonotype was observed many times. V gene TRBV6-5 combines with J gene TRBJ2-2, with D maybe TRBD1 (6 bases). CDR1 is MNHEY, CDR2 SVGAGI, per germline. There are 19 residues in the CDR3. The V end lost 0 bases, the J end lost 0 bases, and 17 bases lay between the germline ends. The CDR3 sequence is CASSYSDQKQGANTGELFF. The CDR3 region has the DNA TGTGCCAGCAGTTACTCGGATCAAAAACAGGGAGCGAACACCGGGGAGCTGTTTTTT.

This clonotype was detected many times. The rearrangement uses TRBV19 and TRBJ1-4; the D gene is possibly TRBD1 (6 bases). CDR3 length: 15 amino acids. Trimming took off 7 bases at V and 5 bases at J, with 17 bases between the two ends. Germline V lookup: CDR1 LNHDA, CDR2 SQIVND (reference sequence). In DNA form, the CDR3 reads TGTGCCAGTAATCCCCGCCGGGACAAGAATGAAAAACTGTTTTTT. Protein: CASNPRRDKNEKLFF.

In this sample, this clonotype turned up many times. The chain employs TRBV5-6 and TRBJ2-7, with 8 bases matching TRBD1. The CDR3 runs 15 residues. V dropped 4 bases and J dropped 1; count of bases not matched to a gene: 7. Per the germline V gene, CDR1 is SGHDT and CDR2 is YYEEEE. The CDR3 DNA reads TGTGCCAGCAGCCAAGGACAGGGTCGATCCTACGAGCAGTACTTC. Protein product: CASSQGQGRSYEQYF.

To note about this clonotype: A much more abundant neighbour one base away suggests this may be a read error. The CDR3 coding sequence is TGTGCCAGCAGCGTAGACACCGGCGGGTATCAGCCCAAGCATTTT. It codes for CASSVDTGGYQPKHF. The chain carries TRBV2 and TRBJ1-5, with no clear D. The CDR3 runs 15 residues. Germline lookup yields CDR1 SNHLY and CDR2 FYNNEI.

By sample fraction, this clonotype is medium-sized (0.01 to 0.1%). This chain links TRBV5-1 with TRBJ1-2; TRBD1 aligns across 8 bases. This CDR3 has 13 amino acids. V dropped 5 bases and J dropped 5; count of bases not matched to a gene: 5. Germline V gene data show CDR1 as SGHRS and CDR2 as YFSETQ. The CDR3 DNA reads as TGCGCCAGCAGTCACCGACAGGGGTATGGCTACACCTTC. Translation gives CASSHRQGYGYTF.

There are many counts of this clonotype. The CDR3 DNA follows: TGCAGTGCAGCCTCTCCTCCAGGGCATGGCTACACCTTC. Translating it yields CSAASPPGHGYTF. The chain links TRBV20-1 to TRBJ1-2; maybe TRBD1 (5 bases). The CDR3 has 13 amino acids. Trimming took 6 bases from V and 6 from J, leaving 17 bases between them. Looked up from germline, CDR1 is DFQATT and CDR2 is SNEGSKA (reference sequence).

By sample fraction, this clonotype is medium-sized (0.01 to 0.1%). This chain joins TRBV20-1 and TRBJ1-2; no firm D call. Trimming took 3 bases from V and 7 from J, leaving 6 bases between them. The length of the CDR3 is 10 residues. Germline-derived CDR1 and CDR2 are DFQATT and SNEGSKA (reference sequence). CDR3 residues: CSASRAGYTF. The DNA for the CDR3 is TGCAGTGCTAGTAGGGCTGGCTACACCTTC.

This clonotype was picked up many times. The J gene is TRBJ2-1, the V gene TRBV7-9; 14 bases fit TRBD2. CDR3 size: 17 residues. With V trimmed by 3 bases and J by 7 bases, 8 bases remained unmatched. Germline loops: CDR1 SEHNR, CDR2 FQNEAQ (reference sequence). The CDR3 DNA reads TGTGCCAGCAGCTTGCCCTCCGGGACTAGCGGGAGTAATGAGCAGTTCTTC. It is translated as CASSLPSGTSGSNEQFF. Supplemented by reference TRBV7-9 and TRBJ2-1, the full variable domain reads DTGVSQNPRHKITKRGQNVTFRCDPISEHNRLYWYRQTLGQGPEFLTYFQNEAQLEKSRLLSDRFSAERPKGSFSTLEIQRTEQGDSAMYLCASSLPSGTSGSNEQFFGPGTRLTVL.

This clonotype has a handful of counts. The chain joins TRBV20-1 to TRBJ1-1, with D maybe TRBD1 (6 bases). Per the germline V gene, CDR1 is DFQATT and CDR2 is SNEGSKA (reference sequence). The CDR3 consists of 11 residues. The V end lost 7 bases, the J end lost 1 base, and 7 bases lay between the germline ends. The CDR3 DNA sequence: TGCAGTGTCAGGGGGAACACTGAAGCTTTCTTT. Protein sequence: CSVRGNTEAFF.

Only a few counts were recorded for this clonotype. The chain has TRBV5-1 and TRBJ1-4, with 9 nucleotides matching TRBD1. Germline lookup yields CDR1 SGHRS and CDR2 YFSETQ. V shed 8 bases, J shed 0 bases, and the junction held 8 bases outside the gene matches. The CDR3 consists of 16 residues. The CDR3 loop reads CASRPGQGSTNEKLFF. The CDR3 nucleotides read TGCGCCAGTCGACCGGGACAGGGCTCAACTAATGAAAAACTGTTTTTT. Using reference TRBV5-1 and TRBJ1-4 for the parts outside the CDR3, the full variable domain is KAGVTQTPRYLIKTRGQQVTLSCSPISGHRSVSWYQQTPGQGLQFLFEYFSETQRNKGNFPGRFSGRQFSNSRSEMNVSTLELGDSALYLCASRPGQGSTNEKLFFGSGTQLSVL.

Within the sample, this clonotype is medium-sized. Here the CDR3 reads CASSPYPDSGNTIYF. CDR3 sequence (DNA): TGTGCCAGCAGCCCATACCCCGATTCTGGAAACACCATATATTTT. The chain joins TRBV13 to TRBJ1-3; D not certain. CDR1 and CDR2 from the germline V gene are PRHDT and FYEKMQ (reference sequence). The length of the CDR3 is 15 residues. Trimming took 5 bases from V and 1 from J, leaving 12 bases between them.

This clonotype was seen repeatedly, ten times or more. This chain connects TRBV12-3 or TRBV12-4 to TRBJ1-3, with D hard to call. Trimming cost V 6 bases and J 4 bases, with 19 bases left between them. The CDR3 consists of 16 residues. This CDR3 is CASRTEGPLGGNTIYF. In DNA form, the CDR3 reads TGTGCCAGCAGAACAGAAGGTCCCCTGGGAGGAAACACCATATATTTT.

By proportion, this clonotype is large. The V call is TRBV7-3, the J call TRBJ2-3, with TRBD1 matching 8 bases. V was clipped by 3 bases and J by 1 base; unmatched bases: 6. The CDR3 spans 16 residues. Germline values: CDR1 SGHTA, CDR2 FQGTGA. CDR3 bases: TGTGCCAGCAGCTTTGACAGGGGTCGGGGCACAGATACGCAGTATTTT. Protein: CASSFDRGRGTDTQYF.

The chain links TRBV10-2 to TRBJ2-1, with TRBD2 as a possible D gene (6 bases). Germline CDR1 WSHSY, CDR2 SAAADI. Trimming took 3 bases from V and 5 from J, leaving 11 bases between them. The CDR3 totals 14 residues. This chain's CDR3 is CASSDGGLHNEQFF. The CDR3 bases are TGCGCCAGCAGTGATGGTGGACTACACAATGAGCAGTTCTTC.

The V and J genes are TRBV7-2 and TRBJ2-6; 11 bases match TRBD1. V lost 5 bases and J lost 2; bases outside the gene matches: 8. CDR1 and CDR2 from the germline V gene are SGHTA and FQGNSA. This CDR3 has 18 residues. CDR3 in amino acids: CASSTGTGGLPGANVLTF. CDR3 nucleotides: TGTGCCAGCAGCACCGGGACAGGGGGACTCCCTGGGGCCAACGTCCTGACTTTC.